The 29 T cell receptor beta chains listed next were all sequenced from one sample in a study of identical twins. TCRdb re-derived calls from the 5' RACE reads in MiXCR, one entry per CDR3 protein. Here the sample spans about 690,000 distinct CDR3 sequences, 21% being singletons. The sample was also reused in another study, on T cells expressing NK-cell markers.

Sequencing input: PBMCs. These receptors all stem from a woman aged 18-35 years in good health.

The CDR3 spells CASSVSSGVETQYF. DNA of the CDR3: TGTGCCAGCAGTGTGTCTAGCGGGGTAGAGACCCAGTACTTC. The rearrangement links TRBV2 to TRBJ2-5; TRBD2 matches at 9 bases. CDR1 is SNHLY and CDR2 is FYNNEI in the germline V gene. Trimming took 4 bases from V and 4 from J; bases not matched to a gene: 4. The CDR3 covers 14 residues. Full variable domain (outside the CDR3, taken from reference TRBV2 and TRBJ2-5): EPEVTQTPSHQVTQMGQEVILRCVPISNHLYFYWYRQILGQKVEFLVSFYNNEISEKSEIFDDQFSVERPDGSNFTLKIRSTKLEDSAMYFCASSVSSGVETQYFGPGTRLLVL.

This clonotype was seen only a few times. The gene calls are TRBV6-1 and TRBJ2-7; D unresolved. Germline V gene lookup returns CDR1 MNHNS and CDR2 SASEGT. The CDR3 sequence is 14 residues long. V was cut by 4 bases and J by 0 bases, with 10 bases left in between. CDR3 protein: CASSAPDVSYEQYF. Written as DNA, the CDR3 is TGTGCCAGCAGTGCGCCGGACGTCTCCTACGAGCAGTACTTC.

The J gene is TRBJ2-1, the V gene TRBV4-3, with TRBD2 matching 7 bases. Per germline, CDR1 LGHNA and CDR2 YSLEER. The CDR3 sequence is 17 residues long. Losses at the gene ends were 5 bases for V and 2 bases for J; bases not matched to a gene: 12. DNA for the CDR3: TGCGCCAGCAGCTCGATGGCGGGGGTGTTGGCCTACAATGAGCAGTTCTTC. It is translated as CASSSMAGVLAYNEQFF.

The chain uses TRBV15 and TRBJ2-1, with D maybe TRBD2 (5 bases). Per germline, CDR1 LNHNV and CDR2 YYDKDF (reference sequence). V was pared by 3 bases and J by 0 bases, with 9 bases between. The CDR3 is made up of 15 amino acids. The chain's CDR3 is CATSSGSSSYNEQFF. DNA of the CDR3: TGTGCCACCAGCAGTGGGAGTAGCTCCTACAATGAGCAGTTCTTC.

There are many counts of this clonotype. V gene TRBV6-5 combines with J gene TRBJ2-7; the D gene is possibly TRBD1 (5 bases). Trimming took off 2 bases at V and 5 bases at J, with 10 bases between the two ends. This CDR3 has 13 amino acids. Germline CDR1 and CDR2: MNHEY and SVGAGI. The CDR3 DNA reads TGTGCCAGCAGTTACCAGGGCGGCAACGAGCAGTACTTC. The encoded protein is CASSYQGGNEQYF.

CDR3 loop: CASRIGGNTIYF. Written as DNA, the CDR3 is TGTGCCAGCAGGATTGGGGGAAACACCATATATTTT. The V call is TRBV12-3 or TRBV12-4, the J call TRBJ1-3; D unresolved. The CDR3 extends over 12 amino acids. Trimming removed 6 bases from V and 4 bases from J, with 7 bases in between.

Only a few counts were recorded for this clonotype. A junction boundary mismatches the germline segment, possibly from a read error. J is TRBJ2-5 and V is TRBV20-1; 7 bases fit TRBD2. Germline CDR1 DFQATT, CDR2 SNEGSKA (reference sequence). CDR3 length equals 12 residues. The CDR3 here is CSAERDQETQYF. DNA of the CDR3: TGCAGTGCTGAGCGGGACCAGGAGACCCAGTACTTC.

This clonotype showed up just a few times. The V gene is TRBV20-1, the J gene TRBJ2-7; D may be TRBD1 (6 bases). Germline values: CDR1 DFQATT, CDR2 SNEGSKA (reference sequence). V dropped 0 bases and J dropped 2 bases, with 8 bases sitting between them. The CDR3 covers 13 residues. The CDR3 sequence: CSARDGTTYEQYF. CDR3 in DNA: TGCAGTGCTAGAGACGGGACAACCTACGAGCAGTACTTC.

This clonotype was counted at least ten times. The CDR3 DNA sequence: TGTGCCATCATCGCGGACAGGGGGGCGGCAGATACGCAGTATTTT. Encoded protein: CAIIADRGAADTQYF. This chain links TRBV10-3 with TRBJ2-3, with 10 bases lining up with TRBD1. The CDR3 has 15 amino acids. The V gene end was trimmed by 7 bases and the J gene end by 4 bases; junction bases not matched to a gene: 8. In germline, CDR1 is ENHRY, CDR2 SYGVKD.

The genes are TRBV20-1 and TRBJ2-1, with 7 bases aligning to TRBD2. Germline lookup yields CDR1 DFQATT and CDR2 SNEGSKA (reference sequence). V was clipped by 6 bases and J by 6 bases; unmatched bases: 8. The length of the CDR3 is 13 residues. The CDR3 bases are TGCAGTGCAGAAGCGGGGACTTCCAATGAGCAGTTCTTC. It is translated as CSAEAGTSNEQFF.

CDR3 protein: CASSPQVPSYEQYF. CDR3 sequence (DNA): TGCGCCAGCAGCCCCCAGGTGCCGTCCTACGAGCAGTACTTC. The chain combines TRBV4-3 with TRBJ2-7; no reliable D call. CDR3 length: 14 amino acids. The germline CDR1 and CDR2 sequences are LGHNA and YSLEER. V lost 4 bases, J lost 1 base, and 11 bases lay in between.

The V and J genes are TRBV10-3 and TRBJ2-1, with D unclear. V lost 0 bases and J 7 bases, leaving 7 bases between the germline ends. The CDR3 is 13 residues long. CDR1 ENHRY and CDR2 SYGVKD come from the germline V gene. The CDR3 DNA reads as TGTGCCATCAGTGAGTCGAATTTTAATGAGCAGTTCTTC. It codes for CAISESNFNEQFF.

The rearrangement links TRBV12-3 or TRBV12-4 to TRBJ1-1; the D gene is possibly TRBD1 (5 bases). The CDR3 consists of 12 residues. V was pared by 6 bases and J by 3 bases, with 8 bases between. The CDR3 DNA sequence: TGTGCCAGCAGCCGACAGTACACTGAAGCTTTCTTT. It codes for CASSRQYTEAFF.

This clonotype was seen a handful of times. V gene TRBV6-1 combines with J gene TRBJ2-7, with D unclear. CDR1 is MNHNS, CDR2 SASEGT, per germline. The CDR3 runs to 15 residues. Trimming removed 5 bases from V and 1 base from J, with 15 bases in between. The CDR3 coding sequence is TGTGCCAGCAGTCTTTCAGAAACCGTATCCTACGAGCAGTACTTC. Translated, it gives CASSLSETVSYEQYF.

This rearrangement joins TRBV20-1 to TRBJ2-1; TRBD2 might be the D (6 bases). V was clipped by 3 bases and J by 0 bases, with 15 bases between them. There are 16 residues in the CDR3. From germline, CDR1 is DFQATT and CDR2 SNEGSKA (reference sequence). CDR3 loop: CSARAVFGSSYNEQFF. The CDR3 coding sequence is TGCAGTGCTAGGGCGGTGTTCGGGAGCTCCTACAATGAGCAGTTCTTC.

The genes are TRBV9 and TRBJ2-7; a possible D gene is TRBD1 (8 bases). In germline, CDR1 is SGDLS, CDR2 YYNGEE. The CDR3 is 16 residues long. V was cut by 4 bases and J by 4 bases, with 21 bases left in between. The CDR3 nucleotides are TGTGCCAGCAGCCCAGGGGGCGCGGGAGTTAAATACGAGCAGTACTTC. This sequence encodes CASSPGGAGVKYEQYF.

This clonotype has just a few counts. This chain uses TRBV5-1 with TRBJ2-3; possibly TRBD2 for D (6 bases). The CDR3 sequence is 16 residues long. Germline V gene sequence: CDR1 SGHRS, CDR2 YFSETQ. V lost 0 bases and J 1 base, leaving 12 bases between the germline ends. The CDR3 reads CASSLGRAEGTDTQYF. The CDR3 bases are TGCGCCAGCAGCTTGGGGAGGGCCGAAGGCACAGATACGCAGTATTTT.

The CDR3 DNA reads as TGTGCCAGCAGTGAGGCTAGCGGAGGGGTCACAGATACGCAGTATTTT. It yields the protein CASSEASGGVTDTQYF. The chain uses TRBV2 and TRBJ2-3; 7 bases match TRBD2. This CDR3 contains 16 residues. V trimming: 3 bases; J trimming: 2 bases; junction bases outside the gene matches: 8. Per the germline V gene, CDR1 is SNHLY and CDR2 is FYNNEI.

This clonotype came up many times. The CDR3 loop reads CASSPWSGVDEQFF. The CDR3, as DNA: TGTGCCAGCAGTCCTTGGTCGGGAGTGGATGAGCAGTTCTTC. The chain uses TRBV12-3 or TRBV12-4 and TRBJ2-1, with a tentative D call TRBD2 (6 bases). The CDR3 loop spans 14 amino acids. Deletions cut 5 bases from V and 8 bases from J, with 16 bases between.

This chain connects TRBV5-1 to TRBJ2-1; 10 bases are shared with TRBD1. Germline V gene lookup returns CDR1 SGHRS and CDR2 YFSETQ. The CDR3 runs to 16 residues. The junction had 8 bases not matched to a gene; V was cut back by 2 bases and J by 6 bases. The DNA for the CDR3 is TGCGCCAGCAGCTTTATCGGGACAGGGGCTTCCAATGAGCAGTTCTTC. It codes for CASSFIGTGASNEQFF.

V is TRBV6-1 and J is TRBJ2-1; D uncertain. The CDR3 length is 16 residues. Trimming took 5 bases from V and 8 from J, leaving 22 bases between them. Germline V gene lookup returns CDR1 MNHNS and CDR2 SASEGT. The CDR3 reads CASSPQAFPQVDEQFF. The CDR3 DNA reads as TGTGCCAGCAGTCCTCAGGCGTTCCCGCAGGTGGATGAGCAGTTCTTC.

This clonotype was seen repeatedly, ten times or more. V is TRBV12-3 or TRBV12-4 and J is TRBJ2-3, with a weak D call TRBD2 (7 bases). Trimming took off 7 bases at V and 5 bases at J, with 19 bases between the two ends. This CDR3 is built from 15 residues. The CDR3 DNA sequence: TGTGCCAGCACCTCGGATGAGGGGGGGCAAGATACGCAGTATTTT. It yields the protein CASTSDEGGQDTQYF.

This clonotype turned up a few times. V usage is TRBV6-5 and J usage is TRBJ2-1, with TRBD2 matching over 9 bases. V lost 1 base to trimming and J lost 0 bases; unmatched junction nucleotides: 10. Germline CDR1 MNHEY, CDR2 SVGAGI. This CDR3 is 19 amino acids long. The CDR3 loop is CASSYFSWREGSSYNEQFF. In nucleotides, the CDR3 is TGTGCCAGCAGTTACTTCTCCTGGCGGGAGGGGAGCTCCTACAATGAGCAGTTCTTC.

In this sample, this clonotype turned up many times. The V gene is TRBV20-1, the J gene TRBJ2-7, with 8 bases lining up with TRBD2. Germline assignment: CDR1 DFQATT and CDR2 SNEGSKA (reference sequence). The CDR3 contains 13 residues. The trim removed 1 base at V and 3 bases at J, leaving 2 bases unmatched. The CDR3 sequence: CSARGREDYEQYF. CDR3 coding DNA: TGCAGTGCTAGAGGGCGGGAGGACTACGAGCAGTACTTC.

This clonotype was seen only a few times. The chain links TRBV29-1 to TRBJ2-1, with 9 bases fitting TRBD1. The V and J ends lost 4 bases and 5 bases, in that order; junction bases with no gene match: 9. This CDR3 contains 15 residues. Germline V gene data show CDR1 as SQVTM and CDR2 as ANQGSEA. The CDR3 sequence is CSVAQQGAPHNEQFF. CDR3 DNA sequence: TGCAGCGTTGCCCAACAGGGGGCCCCACACAATGAGCAGTTCTTC.

This clonotype was seen ten or more times. The chain employs TRBV5-1 and TRBJ2-7, with D unresolved. The CDR3 is 14 amino acids. Germline CDR1 and CDR2: SGHRS and YFSETQ. The germline V and J ends were trimmed by 0 bases and 2 bases, with 9 bases remaining between them. The CDR3 DNA sequence: TGCGCCAGCAGCTTGGAGGGCCTGCCCTACGAGCAGTACTTC. Encoded protein: CASSLEGLPYEQYF.

This clonotype occurred a few times. The genes are TRBV29-1 and TRBJ2-7; 9 positions match TRBD1. Unmatched junction bases numbered 8, after V lost 8 bases and J lost 3 bases. Germline-derived CDR1 and CDR2 are SQVTM and ANQGSEA. The CDR3 totals 13 residues. CDR3 sequence: CSCSETGGYEQYF. CDR3 bases: TGCAGCTGCTCCGAGACAGGGGGCTACGAGCAGTACTTC.

The chain is built from TRBV19 and TRBJ2-3; weak D call: TRBD2 (5 bases). Germline V gives CDR1 LNHDA, CDR2 SQIVND (reference sequence). The ends were cut back, 5 bases at V and 7 bases at J, with 10 bases in the middle. The CDR3 extends over 12 amino acids. Written as DNA, the CDR3 is TGTGCCAGTAGTGGTTCCGGGAATACGCAGTATTTT. Its translation is CASSGSGNTQYF.

The sample holds a few counts of this clonotype. This sequence joins TRBV2 and TRBJ2-5; 8 bases map to TRBD1. The ends lost 6 bases at V and 14 bases at J; junction bases unmatched: 11. Germline CDR1 and CDR2: SNHLY and FYNNEI. This CDR3 spans 12 amino acids. The CDR3 DNA reads as TGTGCCAGCAGCACGAGTGGACAGGGCTTTTACTTC. It is translated as CASSTSGQGFYF.